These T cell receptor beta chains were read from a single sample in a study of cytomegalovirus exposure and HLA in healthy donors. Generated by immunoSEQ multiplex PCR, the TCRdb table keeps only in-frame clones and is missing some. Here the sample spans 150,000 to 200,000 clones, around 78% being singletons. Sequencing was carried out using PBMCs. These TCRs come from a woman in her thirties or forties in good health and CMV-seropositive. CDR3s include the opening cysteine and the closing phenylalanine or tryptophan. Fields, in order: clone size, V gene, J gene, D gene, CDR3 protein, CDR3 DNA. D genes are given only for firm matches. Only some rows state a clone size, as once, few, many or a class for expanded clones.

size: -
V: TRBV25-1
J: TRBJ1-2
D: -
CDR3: CASSEYDSVYYGYTF
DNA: TGTGCCAGCAGTGAATACGACAGTGTTTACTATGGCTACACCTTC

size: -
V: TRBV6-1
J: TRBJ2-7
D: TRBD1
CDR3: CASSAKSGGPFREQYF
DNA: TGTGCCAGCAGTGCAAAATCAGGGGGCCCTTTTCGCGAGCAGTACTTC

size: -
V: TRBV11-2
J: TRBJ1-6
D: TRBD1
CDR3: CASSPRDRVGSYNSPLHF
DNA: TGTGCCAGCAGCCCGCGCGACAGGGTAGGATCCTATAATTCACCCCTCCACTTT

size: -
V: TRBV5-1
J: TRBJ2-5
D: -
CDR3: CARPGGRETQYF
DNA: TGCGCCAGACCGGGGGGCCGGGAGACCCAGTACTTC

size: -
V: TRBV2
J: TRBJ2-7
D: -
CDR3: CASSEGGGGNYEQYF
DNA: TGTGCCAGCAGTGAGGGCGGGGGCGGAAATTACGAGCAGTACTTC

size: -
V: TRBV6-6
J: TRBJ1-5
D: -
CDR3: CASSYSPSQPQHF
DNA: TGTGCCAGCAGTTACAGCCCAAGTCAGCCCCAGCATTTT

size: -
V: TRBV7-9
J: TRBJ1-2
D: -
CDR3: CASSEAGAGGYTF
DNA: TGTGCCAGCAGCGAGGCAGGGGCGGGCGGCTACACCTTC

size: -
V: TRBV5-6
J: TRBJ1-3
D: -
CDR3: CASSLAGADPYF
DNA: TGTGCCAGCAGCTTGGCCGGAGCGGACCCATATTTT

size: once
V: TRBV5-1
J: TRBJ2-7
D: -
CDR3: CASSLGLEYYEQYF
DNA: TGCGCCAGCAGCTTGGGACTAGAGTATTACGAGCAGTACTTC

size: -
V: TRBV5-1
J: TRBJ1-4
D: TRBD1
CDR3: CASRGTGNEKLFF
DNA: TGCGCCAGCAGGGGGACAGGGAATGAAAAACTGTTTTTT

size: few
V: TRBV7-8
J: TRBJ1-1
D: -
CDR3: CASSRRGSSNTEAFF
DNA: TGTGCCAGCAGCCGGCGGGGATCTTCGAACACTGAAGCTTTCTTT

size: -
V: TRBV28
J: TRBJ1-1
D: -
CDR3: CASSTGRTGENTEAFF
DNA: TGTGCCAGCAGTACAGGAAGGACGGGGGAGAACACTGAAGCTTTCTTT

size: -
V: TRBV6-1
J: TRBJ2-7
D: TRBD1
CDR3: CASRRDSSYEQYF
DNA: TGTGCCAGCAGGAGGGACAGCTCCTACGAGCAGTACTTC

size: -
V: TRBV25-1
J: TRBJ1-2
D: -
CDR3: CASSENMLYGYTF
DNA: TGTGCCAGCAGTGAGAACATGCTCTATGGCTACACCTTC

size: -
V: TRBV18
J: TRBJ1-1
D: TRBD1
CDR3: CASSFTGQSAHNTEAFF
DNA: TGTGCCAGCTCATTCACGGGACAGTCGGCTCACAACACTGAAGCTTTCTTT

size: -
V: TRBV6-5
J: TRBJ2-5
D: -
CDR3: CASSFQGGQAQYF
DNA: TGTGCCAGCAGTTTCCAAGGGGGTCAGGCCCAGTACTTC

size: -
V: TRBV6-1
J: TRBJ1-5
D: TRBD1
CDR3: CASRGQGHQPQHF
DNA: TGTGCCAGCAGGGGACAGGGGCATCAGCCCCAGCATTTT

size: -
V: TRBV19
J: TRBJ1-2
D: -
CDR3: CASSMRGTGSNYGYTF
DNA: TGTGCCAGTAGTATGCGAGGCACGGGGTCTAACTATGGCTACACCTTC

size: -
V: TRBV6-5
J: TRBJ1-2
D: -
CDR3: CASSYDPTGPYGYTF
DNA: TGTGCCAGCAGTTACGACCCAACAGGGCCCTATGGCTACACCTTC

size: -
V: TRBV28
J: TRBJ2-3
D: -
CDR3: CASRPRTRGLDTQYF
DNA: TGTGCCAGCAGACCCAGGACACGGGGGTTGGATACGCAGTATTTT

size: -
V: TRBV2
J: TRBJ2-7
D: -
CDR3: CASSVSAGIPPYEQYF
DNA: TGTGCCAGCAGTGTATCAGCAGGGATCCCCCCCTACGAGCAGTACTTC

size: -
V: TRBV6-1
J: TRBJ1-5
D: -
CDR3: CASSWKSGNQPQHF
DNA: TGTGCCAGCAGCTGGAAATCCGGGAATCAGCCCCAGCATTTT

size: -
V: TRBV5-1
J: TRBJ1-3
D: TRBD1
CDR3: CASSGGTGSENTIYF
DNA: TGCGCCAGCAGCGGGGGGACAGGGTCCGAAAACACCATATATTTT

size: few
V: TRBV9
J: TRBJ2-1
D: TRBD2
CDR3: CASSGRSGGSSYNEQFF
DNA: TGTGCCAGCAGCGGCCGCAGCGGGGGCAGCTCCTACAATGAGCAGTTCTTC

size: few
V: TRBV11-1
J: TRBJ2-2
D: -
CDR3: CASSPSSRELFF
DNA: TGTGCCAGCAGCCCTAGTAGCAGGGAGCTGTTTTTT

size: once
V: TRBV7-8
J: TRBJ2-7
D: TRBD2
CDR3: CASSFGTSLNYEQYF
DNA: TGTGCCAGCAGCTTCGGGACTAGCTTAAACTACGAGCAGTACTTC

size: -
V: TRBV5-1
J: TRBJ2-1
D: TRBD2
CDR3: CASSRGGPSYNEQFF
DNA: TGCGCCAGCAGCCGGGGGGGGCCATCATACAATGAGCAGTTCTTC

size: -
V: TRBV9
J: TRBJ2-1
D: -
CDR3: CASSVVAGGIHNEQFF
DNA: TGTGCCAGCAGCGTAGTGGCAGGAGGGATCCACAATGAGCAGTTCTTC

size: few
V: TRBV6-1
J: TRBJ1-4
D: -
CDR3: CASSASGNEKLFF
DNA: TGTGCCAGCAGTGCTTCAGGGAATGAAAAACTGTTTTTT

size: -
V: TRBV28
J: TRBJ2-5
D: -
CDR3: CASNGSGQETQYF
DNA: TGTGCCAGCAACGGTAGCGGCCAAGAGACCCAGTACTTC

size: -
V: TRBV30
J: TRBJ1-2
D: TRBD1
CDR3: CAWTLTGGAAVGYTF
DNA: TGTGCCTGGACCCTTACAGGGGGCGCAGCGGTTGGCTACACCTTC

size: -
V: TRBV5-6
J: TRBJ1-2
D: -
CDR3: CASSKDRNYGYTF
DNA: TGTGCCAGCAGCAAGGACAGAAACTATGGCTACACCTTC

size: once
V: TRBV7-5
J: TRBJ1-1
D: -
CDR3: CARRPCDRGWVGAFF
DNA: TGTGCCAGAAGACCTTGCGACAGGGGTTGGGTGGGAGCTTTCTTT

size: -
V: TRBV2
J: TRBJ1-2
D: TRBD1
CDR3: CASSEYRRDRGGPYGYTF
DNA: TGTGCCAGCAGTGAATACCGCCGGGACAGGGGAGGGCCCTATGGCTACACCTTC

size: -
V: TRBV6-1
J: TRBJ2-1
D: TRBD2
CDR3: CASSGTSGGLVEQFF
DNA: TGTGCCAGCAGTGGGACTAGCGGGGGCCTGGTTGAGCAGTTCTTC

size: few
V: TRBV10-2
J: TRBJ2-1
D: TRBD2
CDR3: CASSERAGGLYNEQFF
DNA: TGCGCCAGCAGTGAGAGGGCGGGGGGGCTCTACAATGAGCAGTTCTTC

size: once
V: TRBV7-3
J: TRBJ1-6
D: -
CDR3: CASSSTWSSPLHF
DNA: TGTGCCAGCAGCTCCACTTGGAGCTCACCCCTCCACTTT

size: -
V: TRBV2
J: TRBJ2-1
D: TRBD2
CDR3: CASSVWTSVPNEQFF
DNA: TGTGCCAGCAGTGTTTGGACTAGCGTCCCAAATGAGCAGTTCTTC

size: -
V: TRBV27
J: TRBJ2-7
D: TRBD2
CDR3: CASRSLNPGGKYEQYF
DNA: TGTGCCAGCAGATCTCTTAATCCGGGAGGGAAATACGAGCAGTACTTC

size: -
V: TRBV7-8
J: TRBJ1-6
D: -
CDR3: CASSPTKQGRLHF
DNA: TGTGCCAGCAGCCCTACGAAACAGGGACGCCTCCACTTT

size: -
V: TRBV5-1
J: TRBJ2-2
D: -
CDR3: CASSSATFGGELFF
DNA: TGCGCCAGCAGCTCCGCTACGTTTGGCGGGGAGCTGTTTTTT

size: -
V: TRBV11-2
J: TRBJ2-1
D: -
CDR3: CASSLDGQAEQFF
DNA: TGTGCCAGCAGCTTAGATGGGCAGGCTGAGCAGTTCTTC

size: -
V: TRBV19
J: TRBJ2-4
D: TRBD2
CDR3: CASSIVTSGGTLAKNIQYF
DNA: TGTGCCAGTAGTATAGTAACTAGCGGGGGAACCCTAGCCAAAAACATTCAGTACTTC

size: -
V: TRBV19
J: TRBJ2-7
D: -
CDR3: CASSITQSYEQYF
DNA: TGTGCCAGTAGTATCACCCAGTCCTACGAGCAGTACTTC

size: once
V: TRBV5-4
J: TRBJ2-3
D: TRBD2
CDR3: CASSWGGGQYF
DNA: TGTGCCAGCAGCTGGGGGGGAGGGCAGTATTTT

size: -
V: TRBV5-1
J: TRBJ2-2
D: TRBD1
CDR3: CASSSGTGGTGELFF
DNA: TGCGCCAGCAGCTCCGGGACAGGGGGCACCGGGGAGCTGTTTTTT

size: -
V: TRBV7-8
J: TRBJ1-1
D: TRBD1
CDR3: CASSSSQTGGTEAFF
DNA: TGTGCCAGCAGCTCCTCCCAAACAGGGGGCACTGAAGCTTTCTTT

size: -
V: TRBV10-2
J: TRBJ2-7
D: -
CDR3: CASSEYRVYEQYF
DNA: TGCGCCAGCAGTGAGTACAGGGTATACGAGCAGTACTTC

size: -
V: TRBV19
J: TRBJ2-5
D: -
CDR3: CASSRTVSQETQYF
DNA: TGTGCCAGTAGCCGGACTGTAAGCCAAGAGACCCAGTACTTC

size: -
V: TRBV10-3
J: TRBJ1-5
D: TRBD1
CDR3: CAISETGGQPQHF
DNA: TGTGCCATCAGTGAAACAGGGGGTCAGCCCCAGCATTTT

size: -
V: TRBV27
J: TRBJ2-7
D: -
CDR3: CASSLGPTYEQYF
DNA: TGTGCCAGCAGTTTAGGGCCGACCTACGAGCAGTACTTC

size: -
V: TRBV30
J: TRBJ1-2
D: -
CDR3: CARSAGSSDYGYTF
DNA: TGTGCCCGAAGCGCAGGGTCGTCGGACTATGGCTACACCTTC

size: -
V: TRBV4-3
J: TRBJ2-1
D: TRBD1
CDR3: CASAGQGLNEQFF
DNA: TGCGCCAGTGCGGGACAGGGGTTGAATGAGCAGTTCTTC